Listed here are 23 T cell receptor beta chains from one sample, sequenced in a study of cytomegalovirus exposure and HLA in healthy donors. Amplification used 60 Vbeta primers and 13 Jbeta primers. The data were produced by immunoSEQ multiplex PCR, yet TCRdb's version contains in-frame clones alone and is incomplete. The table includes roughly 150,000 clones, about 80% detected once. The sequenced material came from PBMCs. These receptors came from a girl between 10 and 17 years old in good health and CMV-seropositive.

The chain joins TRBV4-1 to TRBJ2-1, with 14 bases that match TRBD2. This CDR3 contains 16 residues. CDR1 is MGHRA, CDR2 YSYEKL, per germline. V lost 6 bases to trimming and J lost 7 bases; unmatched junction nucleotides: 8. CDR3 loop: CASSLGLAGGGNEQFF. The CDR3 DNA sequence: TGCGCCAGCAGTCTCGGACTAGCGGGAGGAGGGAATGAGCAGTTCTTC.

This clone was recorded a few times. The chain is built from TRBV29-1 and TRBJ2-2; D gene uncertain. The germline V and J ends were trimmed by 2 bases and 4 bases, with 11 bases remaining between them. The CDR3 is 14 residues long. Germline assignment: CDR1 SQVTM and CDR2 ANQGSEA. CDR3 loop: CSVESNFGTGELFF. The CDR3, as DNA: TGCAGCGTTGAAAGTAACTTCGGCACCGGGGAGCTGTTTTTT.

This clone was picked up a small number of times. V is TRBV28 and J is TRBJ1-1; 8 bases are shared with TRBD1. The CDR3 spans 13 residues. J gave up 4 bases and V 5 bases, and 3 bases lay outside the gene matches. Germline loops: CDR1 MDHEN, CDR2 SYDVKM. CDR3 sequence reads: CASSTTGGTEAFF. As DNA, the CDR3 is TGTGCCAGCAGTACCACAGGGGGCACTGAAGCTTTCTTT.

This chain uses TRBV6-1 with TRBJ2-1; tentatively, D is TRBD1 (7 bases). Deletions cut 6 bases from V and 9 bases from J, with 15 bases between. Germline V gene data show CDR1 as MNHNS and CDR2 as SASEGT. The CDR3 sequence is 13 residues long. This chain's CDR3 is CASSPQGGFEQFF. CDR3 in DNA: TGTGCCAGCAGCCCCCAGGGGGGATTTGAGCAGTTCTTC.

This clone appeared a few times. The rearrangement links TRBV5-1 to TRBJ2-3, with TRBD2 matching over 9 bases. The germline CDR1 and CDR2 sequences are SGHRS and YFSETQ. The CDR3 has 14 residues. The trim removed 4 bases at V and 5 bases at J, leaving 5 bases unmatched. The DNA of the CDR3 is TGCGCCAGCAGCGTCTTACTAGCGGGAGATACGCAGTATTTT. Its protein product is CASSVLLAGDTQYF.

V gene TRBV5-1 combines with J gene TRBJ1-1; 8 nucleotides agree with TRBD1. Unmatched junction bases numbered 13, after V lost 4 bases and J lost 5 bases. Germline V CDR1 and CDR2: SGHRS, YFSETQ. This CDR3 has 16 amino acids. The CDR3 region is CASSETLRGLGTEAFF. DNA of the CDR3: TGCGCCAGCAGCGAAACTCTCAGGGGGCTGGGGACTGAAGCTTTCTTT.

This chain links TRBV5-1 with TRBJ1-3, with a possible D match to TRBD1 (6 bases). The germline gives CDR1 SGHRS, CDR2 YFSETQ. Deletions cut 4 bases from V and 4 bases from J, with 21 bases between. The CDR3 is 17 amino acids. CDR3 residues: CASSPGGGPVSGNTIYF. In DNA form, the CDR3 reads TGCGCCAGCAGCCCGGGAGGGGGTCCAGTATCGGGAAACACCATATATTTT.

The rearrangement joins TRBV7-9 to TRBJ2-3, with 13 bases that match TRBD2. V lost 5 bases, J lost 2 bases, and 13 bases stayed unmatched. Germline V gene sequence: CDR1 SEHNR, CDR2 FQNEAQ (reference sequence). The CDR3 totals 19 residues. Written as DNA, the CDR3 is TGTGCCAGCAGCGCCACACCGGGACTAGCGGGACCACACACAGATACGCAGTATTTT. Translation: CASSATPGLAGPHTDTQYF.

This sequence joins TRBV28 and TRBJ2-4; 10 nucleotides align to TRBD1. The CDR3 contains 17 residues. CDR1 is MDHEN and CDR2 is SYDVKM in the germline V gene. V was clipped by 5 bases and J by 8 bases; unmatched bases: 15. CDR3 sequence reads: CASSGDRGRGNVDIQYF. CDR3 nucleotides: TGTGCCAGCAGTGGAGACAGGGGGCGCGGTAATGTGGACATTCAGTACTTC.

The sample holds a few counts of this clone. This chain's CDR3 is CASSVLGGSEAFF. The CDR3 coding sequence is TGTGCCAGCAGCGTCTTAGGGGGCTCCGAAGCTTTCTTT. The gene calls are TRBV9 and TRBJ1-1; TRBD1 agrees at 7 bases. This CDR3 comprises 13 residues. Germline values: CDR1 SGDLS, CDR2 YYNGEE. V lost 2 bases to trimming and J lost 8 bases; unmatched junction nucleotides: 6.

The chain employs TRBV5-8 and TRBJ1-5; D not resolved. V was pared by 0 bases and J by 5 bases, with 6 bases between. CDR1 is SGHTS, CDR2 YDEGEE, per germline. The CDR3 extends over 13 amino acids. The CDR3 DNA reads as TGTGCCAGCAGCTTGGATCGGTATCAGCCCCAGCATTTT. It translates to CASSLDRYQPQHF.

The table lists this clone with a few counts. The CDR3 bases are TGTGCCAGCAGCTCCAGGACTATGCAAGAGACCCAGTACTTC. It translates to CASSSRTMQETQYF. V and J are TRBV11-2 and TRBJ2-5; D might be TRBD2 (6 bases). The V gene's germline CDR1 is SGHAT and CDR2 FQNNGV. The CDR3 extends over 14 amino acids. With 4 bases removed from V and 2 bases from J, the gap between germline ends came to 11 bases.

This chain uses TRBV5-1 with TRBJ2-7; D remains ambiguous. V was shortened by 0 bases and J by 2 bases, with 6 bases between the two germline ends. CDR3 length: 13 residues. CDR1 and CDR2 (germline): SGHRS, YFSETQ. CDR3 nucleotides: TGCGCCAGCAGCTTGGGACTGACCTACGAGCAGTACTTC. This sequence encodes CASSLGLTYEQYF.

The rearrangement links TRBV27 to TRBJ1-1, with TRBD1 matching 8 bases. The CDR3 is made up of 15 amino acids. Germline-derived CDR1 and CDR2 are MNHEY and SMNVEV (reference sequence). Losses at the gene ends were 3 bases for V and 4 bases for J; bases not matched to a gene: 7. The CDR3 loop is CASSFPGQGGTEAFF. Written as DNA, the CDR3 is TGTGCCAGCAGTTTCCCCGGACAGGGAGGCACTGAAGCTTTCTTT.

This clone has just one count. The V gene is TRBV2, the J gene TRBJ1-2, with D perhaps TRBD1 (5 bases). Germline V gene sequence: CDR1 SNHLY, CDR2 FYNNEI. Deletions cut 3 bases from V and 3 bases from J, with 8 bases between. This CDR3 comprises 13 residues. The CDR3 coding sequence is TGTGCCAGCAGTGACAGGGTGGACTATGGCTACACCTTC. This codes for CASSDRVDYGYTF.

Remarks on this clone: Other DNA sequences within the sample encode an identical CDR3. V gene TRBV11-2 combines with J gene TRBJ1-1, with 7 bases identical to TRBD1. The V gene's germline CDR1 is SGHAT and CDR2 FQNNGV. The J segment lost 0 bases and the V segment lost 5 bases, leaving 3 bases of the junction unmatched. The CDR3 runs to 14 residues. The CDR3 spells CASSPDRLNTEAFF. The CDR3 nucleotides are TGTGCCAGCAGCCCGGACAGGCTGAACACTGAAGCTTTCTTT.

This clone showed up just a few times. V usage is TRBV5-1 and J usage is TRBJ1-1; the match to TRBD1 covers 10 bases. The junction had 6 bases not matched to a gene; V was cut back by 3 bases and J by 4 bases. There are 15 residues in the CDR3. Germline CDR1 SGHRS, CDR2 YFSETQ. CDR3 protein: CASSWGQGLGTEAFF. DNA of the CDR3: TGCGCCAGCAGCTGGGGACAGGGGTTGGGCACTGAAGCTTTCTTT.

This clone turned up a few times. DNA of the CDR3: TGTGCCAGCAGCTTTGAGGCGTTCGGCCAAGAAGGCTACACCTTC. It yields the protein CASSFEAFGQEGYTF. The chain has TRBV7-9 and TRBJ1-2; D not certain. V dropped 3 bases and J dropped 8 bases, with 19 bases sitting between them. The CDR3 covers 15 residues. From germline, CDR1 is SEHNR and CDR2 FQNEAQ (reference sequence). Together with reference TRBV7-9 and TRBJ1-2, the CDR3 gives the full variable domain: DTGVSQNPRHKITKRGQNVTFRCDPISEHNRLYWYRQTLGQGPEFLTYFQNEAQLEKSRLLSDRFSAERPKGSFSTLEIQRTEQGDSAMYLCASSFEAFGQEGYTFGSGTRLTVV.

The V call is TRBV7-3, the J call TRBJ2-1; TRBD2 might be the D (5 bases). Germline V gene lookup returns CDR1 SGHTA and CDR2 FQGTGA. The CDR3 extends over 18 amino acids. Trimming shortened V by 2 bases and J by 0 bases, and 17 bases separated the two germline ends. DNA of the CDR3: TGTGCCAGCAGCTTAGATATTGGAAAAGGGAGCTCCTACAATGAGCAGTTCTTC. Its translation is CASSLDIGKGSSYNEQFF. The complete variable domain, with remaining parts taken from reference TRBV7-3 and TRBJ2-1, reads GAGVSQTPSNKVTEKGKYVELRCDPISGHTALYWYRQSLGQGPEFLIYFQGTGAADDSGLPNDRFFAVRPEGSVSTLKIQRTERGDSAVYLCASSLDIGKGSSYNEQFFGPGTRLTVL.

The chain employs TRBV4-3 and TRBJ2-2, with a possible D match to TRBD1 (8 bases). CDR3 length: 16 amino acids. V was pared by 0 bases and J by 7 bases, with 15 bases between. CDR1 is LGHNA, CDR2 YSLEER, per germline. The CDR3 here is CASSQDLTGGGGELFF. CDR3 nucleotide sequence: TGCGCCAGCAGCCAAGATCTTACAGGGGGGGGCGGGGAGCTGTTTTTT.

This rearrangement joins TRBV7-2 to TRBJ2-5; D is unclear. The CDR3 covers 13 residues. CDR1 is SGHTA, CDR2 FQGNSA, per germline. V was shortened by 3 bases and J by 2 bases, with 7 bases between the two germline ends. CDR3 region: CASSFRVQETQYF. The DNA of the CDR3 is TGTGCCAGCAGCTTCCGGGTGCAAGAGACCCAGTACTTC.

The chain joins TRBV9 to TRBJ2-3; 7 bases agree with TRBD1. CDR3 length: 16 residues. J was trimmed by 3 bases and V by 4 bases; bases with no gene match: 11. Germline lookup yields CDR1 SGDLS and CDR2 YYNGEE. CDR3 amino acids: CASSLDRQGGTDTQYF. As DNA, the CDR3 is TGTGCCAGCAGCTTGGACCGACAGGGTGGGACAGATACGCAGTATTTT.

V is TRBV28 and J is TRBJ2-1, with a tentative D call TRBD1 (6 bases). V lost 5 bases and J lost 4, with 12 bases in between. Germline values: CDR1 MDHEN, CDR2 SYDVKM. CDR3 length: 14 amino acids. CDR3 in DNA: TGTGCCAGCAGTCCGCCCGACAGGTACAATGAGCAGTTCTTC. This encodes CASSPPDRYNEQFF.